This T cell receptor beta chain stems from a study of CDR3 diversity in severe acne. This CDR3 comprises 13 residues. Deletions cut 6 bases from V and 3 bases from J, with 9 bases between. Germline lookup yields CDR1 SGHAT and CDR2 FQNNGV. Using its own MiXCR run on the PCR reads, TCRdb lists one record per CDR3 protein. Found here are about 90,000 distinct CDR3 sequences, about 49% of them singletons; the top ten hold 11%. This clonotype was sampled from a male donor with severe acne vulgaris. The chain uses TRBV11-2 and TRBJ2-1, with D uncertain. Sequencing input: blood. CDR3 coding DNA: TGTGCCAGCAGTCCTCTAGGCTACAATGAGCAGTTCTTC. Translation: CASSPLGYNEQFF.